The sample holds one count of the clone carrying this TCR beta chain. This CDR3 contains 14 residues. CDR1 and CDR2 from the germline V gene are SNHLY and FYNNEI. V was pared by 7 bases and J by 4 bases, with 17 bases between. This record comes from a study of blood T cell repertoires in COVID-19. About the research overall: Acute-phase and convalescent COVID-19 samples originated in the United States, Italy and Spain. PBMCs, B-cell-depleted T cells, or T cells were the source of the cDNA or gDNA that made up the material.

In the original analysis: Researchers report that nucleated cell counts were estimated from reference gene primer amplification. Sequenced by immunoSEQ multiplex PCR; TCRdb stores in-frame clones only, minus some. V and J calls and clone size are copied from that table; D and trimming were computed from the DNA. The profile shows about 280,000 clones, approximately 83% of them singletons. Specimen: peripheral blood. This TCR came from a woman aged 30 to 39 who had recovered from COVID-19. This chain uses TRBV2 with TRBJ2-7; TRBD2 is a possible D gene (5 bases). The CDR3 here is CASIGIIRMYEQYF. Written as DNA, the CDR3 is TGTGCCAGCATCGGGATAATCCGTATGTACGAGCAGTACTTC.